These 27 T cell receptor beta chains were sequenced from one sample in a study of blood T cell repertoires in COVID-19. Generated by immunoSEQ multiplex PCR, the TCRdb table keeps only in-frame clones and is missing some. The data show 200,000 to 300,000 clones, with approximately 84% seen just once and around 2% held by the top ten. Sequenced sample: peripheral blood. Source of these receptors: a woman older than 75 with acute or convalescent COVID-19.

This clone appeared a single time. V is TRBV28 and J is TRBJ1-1; possible D gene TRBD1, 6 bases. The CDR3 extends over 15 amino acids. V lost 5 bases, J lost 2 bases, and 15 bases lay in between. The V gene's germline CDR1 is MDHEN and CDR2 SYDVKM. In nucleotides, the CDR3 is TGTGCCAGCAGTCCGACGACAGGCGCAAACACTGAAGCTTTCTTT. It codes for CASSPTTGANTEAFF.

The V call is TRBV7-9, the J call TRBJ1-3; D not resolved. V gave up 1 base and J gave up 0 bases, with 7 bases separating them. In germline, CDR1 is SEHNR, CDR2 FQNEAQ (reference sequence). The CDR3 runs 15 residues. The CDR3: CASSLGAGSGNTIYF. CDR3 nucleotide sequence: TGTGCCAGCAGCTTAGGGGCAGGCTCTGGAAACACCATATATTTT.

In nucleotides, the CDR3 is TGTGCCAGTAGACAGGGGGTTTCCTCCTATAATTCACCCCTCCACTTT. Amino acids: CASRQGVSSYNSPLHF. The J gene is TRBJ1-6, the V gene TRBV19, with 8 bases aligning to TRBD1. Germline CDR1 and CDR2: LNHDA and SQIVND (reference sequence). CDR3 length equals 16 residues. The trim removed 6 bases at V and 0 bases at J, leaving 4 bases unmatched.

This chain joins TRBV7-9 and TRBJ1-4, with 8 positions matching TRBD1. The CDR3 contains 17 residues. J lost 0 bases, V lost 1 base, and 4 bases had no gene match. The germline CDR1 and CDR2 sequences are SEHNR and FQNEAQ (reference sequence). The CDR3 reads CASSLGRTGSTNEKLFF. The CDR3 DNA is TGTGCCAGCAGCTTAGGACGGACAGGGTCAACTAATGAAAAACTGTTTTTT.

The chain couples TRBV5-1 to TRBJ1-2; a weak D match, TRBD1 (6 bases). There are 15 residues in the CDR3. The ends were cut back, 1 base at V and 2 bases at J, with 12 bases in the middle. The germline V gene has CDR1 SGHRS and CDR2 YFSETQ. Here the CDR3 reads CASSLSPGQNYGYTF. In DNA form, the CDR3 reads TGCGCCAGCAGCTTGAGCCCTGGACAGAACTATGGCTACACCTTC.

The sample holds many counts of this clone. V and J are TRBV19 and TRBJ1-1; D may be TRBD1 (6 bases). The ends were cut back, 3 bases at V and 4 bases at J, with 15 bases in the middle. The CDR3 length is 15 residues. CDR1 and CDR2 (germline): LNHDA, SQIVND (reference sequence). The CDR3 region is CASSMRTVPGTEAFF. DNA of the CDR3: TGTGCCAGTAGTATGCGGACAGTCCCGGGCACTGAAGCTTTCTTT.

This chain uses TRBV5-1 with TRBJ2-2; TRBD2 aligns across 14 bases. This CDR3 has 18 amino acids. Losses at the gene ends were 2 bases for V and 1 base for J; bases not matched to a gene: 4. CDR1 is SGHRS and CDR2 is YFSETQ in the germline V gene. The CDR3 is CASSFGGTSGRNTGELFF. The CDR3 DNA sequence: TGCGCCAGCAGCTTTGGTGGGACTAGCGGGAGGAACACCGGGGAGCTGTTTTTT.

The chain is built from TRBV7-9 and TRBJ2-1; 14 bases map to TRBD2. Looked up from germline, CDR1 is SEHNR and CDR2 is FQNEAQ (reference sequence). CDR3 size: 15 residues. Trimming removed 5 bases from V and 8 bases from J; junction bases left unmatched: 5. The CDR3 region has the DNA TGTGCCAGCAGCCCAGGACTAGCGGGAGGCGATGAGCAGTTCTTC. It specifies CASSPGLAGGDEQFF.

The V call is TRBV7-2, the J call TRBJ2-2; no clear D. The germline gives CDR1 SGHTA, CDR2 FQGNSA. V shed 5 bases and J shed 0 bases, with 7 bases lying between them. The CDR3 is 14 amino acids. The CDR3 DNA reads TGTGCCAGCAGCCCCGTAGCGAACACCGGGGAGCTGTTTTTT. Residues: CASSPVANTGELFF.

The chain is built from TRBV28 and TRBJ2-3, with D perhaps matching TRBD2 (6 bases). V gave up 7 bases and J gave up 6 bases, with 11 bases separating them. CDR3 size: 12 residues. Germline V gene data show CDR1 as MDHEN and CDR2 as SYDVKM. Here the CDR3 reads CASMGGPDTQYF. Here the CDR3 DNA reads TGTGCCAGCATGGGGGGACCCGATACGCAGTATTTT.

This rearrangement joins TRBV6-5 to TRBJ1-1, with D perhaps matching TRBD1 (6 bases). In germline, CDR1 is MNHEY, CDR2 SVGAGI. The CDR3 is 13 amino acids. V lost 6 bases and J 7 bases, leaving 15 bases between the germline ends. The chain's CDR3 is CASSPPGAREAFF. The DNA of the CDR3 is TGTGCCAGCAGCCCCCCAGGGGCCCGTGAAGCTTTCTTT.

The table lists this clone with a count of one. The V and J genes are TRBV20-1 and TRBJ2-5; 11 bases are a match to TRBD2. The CDR3 has 17 residues. Germline loops: CDR1 DFQATT, CDR2 SNEGSKA (reference sequence). The V and J ends lost 3 bases and 5 bases, in that order; junction bases with no gene match: 14. CDR3 nucleotide sequence: TGCAGTGCTAGTACGCCACCTCGTAGCGGGAGGGTGGAGACCCAGTACTTC. This codes for CSASTPPRSGRVETQYF.

V gene TRBV4-3 combines with J gene TRBJ2-6; D might be TRBD2 (5 bases). Germline-derived CDR1 and CDR2 are LGHNA and YSLEER. The CDR3 is 16 residues long. V was shortened by 4 bases and J by 2 bases, with 12 bases between the two germline ends. The CDR3 DNA reads TGCGCCAGCAGCCGGGAGCCGGGGACTGGGGCCAACGTCCTGACTTTC. This translates into CASSREPGTGANVLTF.

The sample holds a few counts of this clone. The chain links TRBV5-4 to TRBJ1-1; D is possibly TRBD1 (5 bases). Per germline, CDR1 SGHNT and CDR2 YYREEE (reference sequence). V lost 2 bases to trimming and J lost 1 base, with 9 bases between them. The CDR3 loop spans 14 amino acids. This chain's CDR3 is CASSFGRANTEAFF. The CDR3 DNA sequence: TGTGCCAGCAGCTTTGGCAGGGCGAACACTGAAGCTTTCTTT.

The chain couples TRBV18 to TRBJ1-3, with 8 bases matching TRBD1. Germline assignment: CDR1 KGHSH and CDR2 LQKENI. V was pared by 3 bases and J by 10 bases, with 11 bases of the junction left unmatched. The CDR3 length is 15 residues. Here the CDR3 reads CASSPGQGRGTTIYF. In DNA, the CDR3 is TGTGCCAGCTCACCTGGACAGGGTCGGGGGACTACCATATATTTT. Variable domain in full (rest from reference TRBV18 and TRBJ1-3): NAGVMQNPRHLVRRRGQEARLRCSPMKGHSHVYWYRQLPEEGLKFMVYLQKENIIDESGMPKERFSAEFPKEGPSILRIQQVVRGDSAAYFCASSPGQGRGTTIYFGEGSWLTVV.

The chain is built from TRBV18 and TRBJ2-7; the D gene is possibly TRBD1 (6 bases). Germline-derived CDR1 and CDR2 are KGHSH and LQKENI. V was pared by 0 bases and J by 6 bases, with 15 bases between. This CDR3 is built from 15 residues. This chain's CDR3 is CASSPPGTGLAEQYF. CDR3 sequence (DNA): TGTGCCAGCTCACCACCTGGAACAGGGCTAGCCGAGCAGTACTTC.

With respect to this clone: The same CDR3 can be traced to other DNA sequences in this sample. This chain uses TRBV9 with TRBJ2-5; D possibly corresponds to TRBD2 (5 bases). CDR3 length: 14 residues. Trimming shortened V by 0 bases and J by 2 bases, and 8 bases separated the two germline ends. Germline CDR1 is SGDLS and CDR2 is YYNGEE. The CDR3 nucleotides are TGTGCCAGCAGCGTAGCTGGCGGGCAAGAGACCCAGTACTTC. Amino acid sequence: CASSVAGGQETQYF.

In regard to this clone: Additional DNA sequences in this sample encode the identical CDR3. CDR3 region: CASSLAGGYNEQFF. DNA of the CDR3: TGTGCCAGCTCACTCGCGGGGGGATACAATGAGCAGTTCTTC. The V and J genes are TRBV18 and TRBJ2-1, with 8 bases aligning to TRBD2. Germline V lookup: CDR1 KGHSH, CDR2 LQKENI. V lost 4 bases and J lost 4; bases outside the gene matches: 3. This CDR3 is built from 14 residues.

This clone was detected only a few times. J is TRBJ2-1 and V is TRBV11-2; D possibly corresponds to TRBD2 (6 bases). This CDR3 region has 15 residues. The germline V and J ends were trimmed by 5 bases and 4 bases, with 15 bases remaining between them. Germline lookup yields CDR1 SGHAT and CDR2 FQNNGV. In nucleotides, the CDR3 is TGTGCCAGCAGCCTAAGAGGACTAAAATACAATGAGCAGTTCTTC. This gives the protein CASSLRGLKYNEQFF. Full variable domain (rest looked up from reference TRBV11-2 and TRBJ2-1): EAGVAQSPRYKIIEKRQSVAFWCNPISGHATLYWYQQILGQGPKLLIQFQNNGVVDDSQLPKDRFSAERLKGVDSTLKIQPAKLEDSAVYLCASSLRGLKYNEQFFGPGTRLTVL.

The chain carries TRBV2 and TRBJ1-1; a possible D gene is TRBD1 (6 bases). V lost 7 bases and J lost 8, with 23 bases in between. The CDR3 extends over 15 amino acids. The V gene's germline CDR1 is SNHLY and CDR2 FYNNEI. The CDR3 sequence is CASKQQGGTPFEAFF. CDR3 DNA: TGTGCCAGCAAACAACAGGGAGGGACGCCGTTCGAAGCTTTCTTT.

The CDR3 region is CSATFQETQYF. The CDR3 DNA follows: TGCAGTGCTACCTTCCAAGAGACCCAGTACTTC. The genes are TRBV20-1 and TRBJ2-5; no clear D. V shed 4 bases and J shed 1 base, with 4 bases lying between them. Germline-derived CDR1 and CDR2 are DFQATT and SNEGSKA (reference sequence). The length of the CDR3 is 11 residues.

A few counts support this clone. The chain carries TRBV5-1 and TRBJ2-5; TRBD2 matches 8 bases. J gave up 2 bases and V 0 bases, and 6 bases lay outside the gene matches. The CDR3 runs to 16 residues. Looked up from germline, CDR1 is SGHRS and CDR2 is YFSETQ. Here the CDR3 DNA reads TGCGCCAGCAGCTTGGTAGTTAGCGGGGCACAAGAGACCCAGTACTTC. It yields the protein CASSLVVSGAQETQYF. The variable domain in full, completed from reference TRBV5-1 and TRBJ2-5, reads KAGVTQTPRYLIKTRGQQVTLSCSPISGHRSVSWYQQTPGQGLQFLFEYFSETQRNKGNFPGRFSGRQFSNSRSEMNVSTLELGDSALYLCASSLVVSGAQETQYFGPGTRLLVL.

In its sample, this clone was seen a few times. The V and J genes are TRBV28 and TRBJ2-7; 7 positions match TRBD1. This CDR3 is built from 12 residues. V dropped 5 bases and J dropped 6; count of bases not matched to a gene: 4. The germline CDR1 and CDR2 sequences are MDHEN and SYDVKM. CDR3 in amino acids: CASSVRGLEQYF. In nucleotides, the CDR3 is TGTGCCAGCAGTGTAAGGGGGCTCGAGCAGTACTTC.

The chain's CDR3 is CSASGGGAEEQYF. The CDR3, as DNA: TGCAGTGCTAGTGGAGGGGGGGCGGAGGAGCAGTACTTC. The V and J genes are TRBV20-1 and TRBJ2-7; D may be TRBD2 (7 bases). From germline, CDR1 is DFQATT and CDR2 SNEGSKA (reference sequence). The CDR3 runs to 13 residues. Trimming shortened V by 3 bases and J by 7 bases, and 16 bases separated the two germline ends.

The rearrangement links TRBV9 to TRBJ2-1, with 9 bases lining up with TRBD1. The germline V gene has CDR1 SGDLS and CDR2 YYNGEE. CDR3 length: 16 amino acids. The V and J ends lost 4 bases and 2 bases, in that order; junction bases with no gene match: 7. The CDR3 region is CASSLSTGGPYNEQFF. CDR3 coding DNA: TGTGCCAGCAGCCTCTCGACAGGGGGTCCCTACAATGAGCAGTTCTTC.

V usage is TRBV29-1 and J usage is TRBJ2-3; TRBD2 matches 7 bases. From germline, CDR1 is SQVTM and CDR2 ANQGSEA. The CDR3 is 15 residues long. With 8 bases clipped from V and 1 base from J, the junction kept 12 bases outside the gene matches. CDR3 DNA: TGCAGCATTGGGGGGGAGAGGCTAGGCACAGATACGCAGTATTTT. This encodes CSIGGERLGTDTQYF.

The CDR3 reads CASSQDNRGRMFAKNIQYF. CDR3 DNA sequence: TGTGCCAGCAGCCAAGATAATAGGGGGCGAATGTTTGCCAAAAACATTCAGTACTTC. V is TRBV3-1 (or the pseudogene TRBV3-2) and J is TRBJ2-4, with 7 bases matching TRBD1. This CDR3 spans 19 amino acids. Trimming at V came to 0 bases and at J to 1 base, leaving 12 bases not matched to a gene. The germline V gene has CDR1 LGHDT and CDR2 YNNKEL (reference sequence).